This TCR beta chain was recovered during a study of blood T cell repertoires in COVID-19. Study details: Both acute and convalescent COVID-19 samples were obtained from the United States, Italy and Spain.

The CDR3 is 14 amino acids. Germline CDR1 is SEHNR and CDR2 is FQNEAQ (reference sequence). Trimming removed 2 bases from V and 4 bases from J, with 11 bases in between. The data were produced by immunoSEQ multiplex PCR, yet TCRdb's version contains in-frame clones alone and is incomplete. The data contain roughly 70,000 clones, 85% to 95% of them seen just once; the ten biggest clones take up about 5%. This clonotype was obtained from a woman aged 60-75 years with active COVID-19. Specimen: peripheral blood. The chain couples TRBV7-9 to TRBJ1-2; maybe TRBD1 (6 bases). DNA for the CDR3: TGTGCCAGCAGCTTACGGACAGACCCCTATGGCTACACCTTC. Amino acid sequence: CASSLRTDPYGYTF.